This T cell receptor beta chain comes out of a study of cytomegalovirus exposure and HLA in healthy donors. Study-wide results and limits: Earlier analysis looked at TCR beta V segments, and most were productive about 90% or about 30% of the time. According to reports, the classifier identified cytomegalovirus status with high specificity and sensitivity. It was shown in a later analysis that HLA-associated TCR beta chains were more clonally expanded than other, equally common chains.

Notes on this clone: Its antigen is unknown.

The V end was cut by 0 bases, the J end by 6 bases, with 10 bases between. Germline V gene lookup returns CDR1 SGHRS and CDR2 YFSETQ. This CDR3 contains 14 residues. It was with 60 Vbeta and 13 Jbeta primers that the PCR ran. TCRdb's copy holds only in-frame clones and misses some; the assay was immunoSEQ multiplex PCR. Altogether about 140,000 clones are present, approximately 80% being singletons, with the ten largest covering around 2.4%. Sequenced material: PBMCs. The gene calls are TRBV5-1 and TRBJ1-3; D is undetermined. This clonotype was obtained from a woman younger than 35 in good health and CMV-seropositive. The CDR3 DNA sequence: TGCGCCAGCAGCTTGGACGGGGTTGTAAACACCATATATTTT. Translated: CASSLDGVVNTIYF.